Below, one TCR beta chain is given with its context. The data are from a study of blood T cells in healthy people across ages. A J-beta primer mix and a sample-barcoded 5' primer were used in a second PCR of about 7 to 12 cycles. TCRdb ran MiXCR on the 5' RACE reads and lists one entry per CDR3 protein. The table shows 950,000 to 1,200,000 distinct CDR3 sequences, with approximately 38% occurring only once. CDR1 and CDR2 from the germline V gene are SGHKS and YYEKEE (reference sequence). The CDR3 contains 17 residues. Trimming shortened V by 0 bases and J by 2 bases, and 15 bases separated the two germline ends.

Material: blood. The gene calls are TRBV5-5 and TRBJ1-5, with D tentatively TRBD1 (5 bases). This sequence originates from a man between 18 and 35 years old in good health. This CDR3 is CASSLASPGGRNQPQHF. The CDR3 DNA sequence: TGTGCCAGCAGCTTGGCCTCCCCGGGGGGACGCAATCAGCCCCAGCATTTT.